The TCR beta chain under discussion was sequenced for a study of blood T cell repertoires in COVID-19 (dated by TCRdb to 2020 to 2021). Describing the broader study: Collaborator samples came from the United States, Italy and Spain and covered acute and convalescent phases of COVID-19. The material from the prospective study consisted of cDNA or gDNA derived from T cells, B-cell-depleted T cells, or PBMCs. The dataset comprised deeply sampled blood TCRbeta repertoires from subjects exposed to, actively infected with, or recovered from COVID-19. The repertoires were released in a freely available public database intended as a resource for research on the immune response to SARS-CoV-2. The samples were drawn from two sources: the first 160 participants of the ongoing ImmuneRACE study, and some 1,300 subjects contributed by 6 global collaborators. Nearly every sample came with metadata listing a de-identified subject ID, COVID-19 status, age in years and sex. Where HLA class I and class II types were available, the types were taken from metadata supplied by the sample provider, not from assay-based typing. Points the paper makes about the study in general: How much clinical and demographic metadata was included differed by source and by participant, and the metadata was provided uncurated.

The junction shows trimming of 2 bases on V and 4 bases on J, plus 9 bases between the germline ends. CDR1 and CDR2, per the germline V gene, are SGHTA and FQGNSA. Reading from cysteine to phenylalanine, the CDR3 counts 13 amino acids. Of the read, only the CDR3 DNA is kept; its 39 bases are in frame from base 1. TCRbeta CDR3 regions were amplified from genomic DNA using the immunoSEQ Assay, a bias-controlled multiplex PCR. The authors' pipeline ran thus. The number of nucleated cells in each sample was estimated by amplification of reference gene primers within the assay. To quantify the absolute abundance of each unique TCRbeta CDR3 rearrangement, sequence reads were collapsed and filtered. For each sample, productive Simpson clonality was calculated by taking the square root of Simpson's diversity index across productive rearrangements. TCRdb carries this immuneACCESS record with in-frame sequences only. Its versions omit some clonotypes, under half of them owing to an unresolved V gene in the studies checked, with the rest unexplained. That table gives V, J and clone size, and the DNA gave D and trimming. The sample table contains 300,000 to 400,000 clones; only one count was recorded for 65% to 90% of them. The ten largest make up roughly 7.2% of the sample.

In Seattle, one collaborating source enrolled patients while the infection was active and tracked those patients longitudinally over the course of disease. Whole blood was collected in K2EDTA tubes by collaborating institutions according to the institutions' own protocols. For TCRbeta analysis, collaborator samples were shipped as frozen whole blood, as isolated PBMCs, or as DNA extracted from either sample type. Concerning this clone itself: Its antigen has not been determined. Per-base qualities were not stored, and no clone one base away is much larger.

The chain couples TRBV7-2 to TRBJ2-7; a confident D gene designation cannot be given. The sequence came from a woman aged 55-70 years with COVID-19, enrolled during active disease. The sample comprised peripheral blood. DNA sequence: TGTGCCAGCAGCTTAAGTGGGCATTACGAGCAGTACTTC. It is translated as CASSLSGHYEQYF.